This T cell receptor (beta chain) is from a study of shared clonotypes between healthy human individuals. Across the study: The plates for each donor numbered three CD4 naive, three CD4 memory, two CD8 naive and one CD8 memory. Study-wide results and limits: The study found about 5% of naive CD4 clonotypes shared across a few donors. Only blood underwent sampling, and tissue repertoires likely differ.

Produced via immunoSEQ multiplex PCR; TCRdb's table is partial and in-frame only. Of about 1.5 million clones detected, nearly 99% appear once; the ten largest clones hold approximately 0.45%. As to this clone: Antigen: not known.

The CDR3 is 13 residues long. V lost 2 bases to trimming and J lost 13 bases, with 18 bases between them. Germline lookup yields CDR1 GTSNPN and CDR2 SVGIG (reference sequence). From CD4+ cells came CD45RA+ naive and CD45RA-negative memory subsets. The rearrangement uses TRBV30 and TRBJ2-1; maybe TRBD1 (6 bases). Specimen: naive CD4+ T cells sorted from blood. Subset defined: CD45RA+ positively selected. This receptor was taken from a man aged 25 to 40 in good health. The DNA of the CDR3 is TGTGCCTGGAGTTCACAGGGAGCGTGGCGTCAGTTCTTC. Translation gives CAWSSQGAWRQFF.